This TCR beta chain was obtained from a study of cytomegalovirus exposure and HLA in healthy donors (dated by TCRdb to the late 2010s). Regarding the study in general: According to a later analysis, the approximately 120 validation repertoires were produced on the same platform as the 666 repertoires of the first cohort. The study aimed to test whether cataloging public T cell receptors could reveal signatures of past pathogen exposure. A separate validation cohort of over a hundred different subjects was used in addition to the roughly 700-subject first cohort. To predict cytomegalovirus infection status, the study combined high-throughput TCR immunosequencing, statistical association of individual TCRs with disease status, and machine learning. Broad study findings and their caveats: In vitro tests confirmed that a few of the cytomegalovirus-associated TCR beta chains recognize cytomegalovirus antigens. The authors suggested that the approach could potentially be extended to other disease states and immunological phenotypes. Across donors, most TCR sequences were observed very rarely, whereas some public TCRs were present in many individuals. Of the cluster scores, roughly 95% were above 0 in a later analysis, which found that TCRs clustered in the first cohort also tended to co-occur in the approximately 120 validation repertoires. In both the original and validation cohorts, the classifier was reported to diagnose cytomegalovirus status with high specificity and sensitivity. The study gave a list of 150 to 200 TCR beta chains associated with cytomegalovirus. A later analysis lacked HLA typing for the validation cohort, so it scored co-occurrence in that cohort across all 110 or so repertoires.

Separate from the roughly 700-subject first cohort, the validation cohort of about 120 subjects was the group to which the donors belonged. Receptor amplification or capture employed the immunoSEQ multiplex PCR assay. The source study handled its data this way. To diagnose cytomegalovirus status from the catalog of TCR beta chain sequences, a statistical classification framework was built. This is the immuneACCESS table as TCRdb keeps it, with only in-frame sequences that have V and J called. A part of the clones is gone; compared with another copy, unresolved V genes explain less than half, and the rest is unexplained. That table supplies the V and J calls and clone size; D and trimming were determined from the DNA. For this sample there are tens of thousands of clones; around 82% appear just once. The top ten clones comprise 9% to 13% of the sample. In this sample, this clone turned up once. No cognate antigen has been identified for it. Base qualities were left out, and no much larger clone turns up one base away.

This TCR derives from a woman aged 18-29 years in good health and CMV-seropositive. Sequencing was performed on PBMCs.

The DNA sequence is given as TGCGCCAGCAGCCAAGGGGGCAGGGGAAGATCTGGGGCCAACGTCCTGACTTTC. This translates into CASSQGGRGRSGANVLTF. This chain is built from TRBV4-1 and TRBJ2-6; a weak D assignment points to TRBD1 (6 bases agree). Spanning cysteine to phenylalanine, the CDR3 consists of 18 amino acids. Kept here is only the CDR3 DNA, which spans 54 bases and is read in frame from base 1. V is shortened by 1 base, J by 1 base, and the region joining them spans 14 bases. Via the germline V gene, CDR1 is MGHRA and CDR2 YSYEKL.